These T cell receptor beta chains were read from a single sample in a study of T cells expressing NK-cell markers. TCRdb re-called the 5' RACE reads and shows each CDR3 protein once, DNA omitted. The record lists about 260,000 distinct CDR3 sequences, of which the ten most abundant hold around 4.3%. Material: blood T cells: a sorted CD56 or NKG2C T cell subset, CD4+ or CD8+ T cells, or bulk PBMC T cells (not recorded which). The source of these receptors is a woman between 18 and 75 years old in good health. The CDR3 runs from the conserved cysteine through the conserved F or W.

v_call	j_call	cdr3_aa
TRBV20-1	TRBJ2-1	CSAREFNEQFF
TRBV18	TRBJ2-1	CASSPRGVTSEQFF
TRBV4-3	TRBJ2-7	CASSQGTGGFEQYF
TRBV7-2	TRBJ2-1	CASTYGGSSYNEQFF
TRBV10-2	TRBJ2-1	CASSANQVSYNEQFF
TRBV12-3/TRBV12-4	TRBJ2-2	CASRLGTGDTGELFF
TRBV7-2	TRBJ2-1	CASSRQVGVGNEQFF
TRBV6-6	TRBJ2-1	CASQGGDVNEQFF
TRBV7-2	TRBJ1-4	CASSLGLGNEKLFF
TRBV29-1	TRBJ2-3	CSVADREPSTQYF
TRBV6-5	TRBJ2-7	CASVLRGGRYEQYF
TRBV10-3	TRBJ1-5	CAIMRGPNQPQHF
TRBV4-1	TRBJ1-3	CASSQRLGSSGNTIYF
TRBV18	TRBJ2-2	CASSPYGSATGELFF
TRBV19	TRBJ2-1	CASSTTRGDEQFF
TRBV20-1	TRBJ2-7	CSASKQGNGYEQYF
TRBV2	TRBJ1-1	CASRVTGVNTEAFF
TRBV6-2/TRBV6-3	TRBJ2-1	CASSYSVGGEQFF
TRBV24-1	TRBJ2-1	CATSDFRRGYRGNNEQFF
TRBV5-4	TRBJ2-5	CASSRRDIQETQYF
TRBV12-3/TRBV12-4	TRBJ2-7	CASSLGQGYEQYF
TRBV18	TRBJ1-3	CASSPPSGSSGNTIYF
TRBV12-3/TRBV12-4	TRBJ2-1	CASSFFAGGVDEQFF
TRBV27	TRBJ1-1	CASSSRGGTEAFF
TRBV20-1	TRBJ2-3	CSARELQGFGTDTQYF
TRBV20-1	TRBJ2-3	CSARKAGYTDTQYF
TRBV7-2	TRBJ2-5	CASSFGESRETQYF
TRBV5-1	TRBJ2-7	CASSLSGFNEQYF
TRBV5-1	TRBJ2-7	CASSFTDSAGSYEQYF
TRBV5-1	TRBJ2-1	CASRGTSGSDEQFF
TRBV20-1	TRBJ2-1	CSAHSGRDHNEQFF
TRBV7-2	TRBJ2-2	CASSLVTRDRQPFF
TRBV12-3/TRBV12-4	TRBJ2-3	CASSSQAGILTDTQYF
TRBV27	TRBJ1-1	CASSLLQNTEAFF
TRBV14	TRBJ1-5	CASSQFGNQPQHF
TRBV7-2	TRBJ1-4	CASGMTATNEKLFF
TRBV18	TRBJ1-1	CASSFGTGMTEAFF
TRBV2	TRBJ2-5	CASRVQGTREETQYF
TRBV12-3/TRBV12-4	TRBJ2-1	CASSLGGFLLYNEQFF
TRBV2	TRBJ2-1	CASRIQGTEQFF
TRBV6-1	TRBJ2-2	CASRLGTVNTGELFF
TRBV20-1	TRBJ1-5	CSARLPGLNQPQHF
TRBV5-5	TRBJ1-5	CASDEGGRGANQPQHF
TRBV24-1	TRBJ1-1	CATSDNREGTEAFF
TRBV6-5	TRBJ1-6	CASSSGTGSPLHF
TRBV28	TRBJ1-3	CASSLSATSGNTIYF
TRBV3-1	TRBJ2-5	CASSQVVSDHKQETQYF
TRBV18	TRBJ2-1	CASSPRAGDNEQFF
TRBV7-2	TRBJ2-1	CASSEGGVEQFF
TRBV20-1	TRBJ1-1	CSARDAVNTEAFF
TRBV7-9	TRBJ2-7	CASSATHNSRPSYEQYF
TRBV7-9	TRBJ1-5	CASSSGTQPQHF
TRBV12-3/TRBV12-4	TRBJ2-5	CASSVGLAGAF
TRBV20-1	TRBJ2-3	CSAGGGRTITDTQYF
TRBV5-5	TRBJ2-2	CASSLVVGELFF
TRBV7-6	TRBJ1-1	CASSEGHPRDEAFF
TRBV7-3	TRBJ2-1	CASSPGQRANEQFF
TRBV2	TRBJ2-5	CASSEGGLGGTQYF
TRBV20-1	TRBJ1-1	CSAAPSQGDMNTEAFF